The TCR beta chain under discussion was sequenced for a study of neurological immune-mediated disorders. This clonotype was observed many times. TCRdb re-derived calls from the 5' RACE reads in MiXCR, one entry per CDR3 protein. The sample includes about 14,000 distinct CDR3 sequences, approximately 13% seen only once; the top ten take around 38%. The TCR was taken from a female donor with HTLV-1-associated myelopathy (HAM/TSP). Material for sequencing was CD8+ T cells from blood.

CDR3 amino acids: CASSETTGANSPLHF. CDR3 DNA: TGTGCCAGCAGTGAAACGACAGGGGCCAATTCACCCCTCCACTTT. This chain links TRBV6-1 with TRBJ1-6, with 8 bases identical to TRBD1. The CDR3 totals 15 residues. The germline V gene has CDR1 MNHNS and CDR2 SASEGT. V lost 2 bases and J lost 7; bases outside the gene matches: 4.